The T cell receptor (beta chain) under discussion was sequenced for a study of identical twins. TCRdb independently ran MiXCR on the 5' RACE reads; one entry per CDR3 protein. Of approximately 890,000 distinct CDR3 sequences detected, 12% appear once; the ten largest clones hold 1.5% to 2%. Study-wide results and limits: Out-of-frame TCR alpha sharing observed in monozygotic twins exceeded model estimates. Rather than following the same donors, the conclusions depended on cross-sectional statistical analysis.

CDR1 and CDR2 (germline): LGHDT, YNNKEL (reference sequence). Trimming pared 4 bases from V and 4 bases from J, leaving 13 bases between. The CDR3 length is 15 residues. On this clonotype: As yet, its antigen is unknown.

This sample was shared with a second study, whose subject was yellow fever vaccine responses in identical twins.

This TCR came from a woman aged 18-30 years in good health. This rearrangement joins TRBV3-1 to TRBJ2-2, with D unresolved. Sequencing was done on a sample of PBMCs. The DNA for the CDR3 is TGTGCCAGCAGCCCAAAGATGAGGCTCACCGGGGAGCTGTTTTTT. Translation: CASSPKMRLTGELFF.